The 6 T cell receptor beta chains given below trace back to one sample, sequenced in a study of blood T cell repertoires in COVID-19. The data were produced by immunoSEQ multiplex PCR, yet TCRdb's version contains in-frame clones alone and is incomplete. This sample carries around 200,000 clones, around nine tenths of them seen once, and the ten largest clones take about 6%. Sequenced: peripheral blood. The receptor set was obtained from a man in his 60s who had recovered from COVID-19.

This clone has only one observation. V and J are TRBV7-3 and TRBJ1-2; D is perhaps TRBD1 (5 bases). CDR3 length: 15 residues. V shed 5 bases and J shed 2 bases, with 15 bases lying between them. Germline V gives CDR1 SGHTA, CDR2 FQGTGA. CDR3 loop: CASSPPVGVNYGYTF. The CDR3 coding sequence is TGTGCCAGCAGCCCCCCGGTAGGGGTGAACTATGGCTACACCTTC.

DNA for the CDR3: TGTGCCTGGAGTGTTTTAGAGTACAATGAGCAGTTCTTC. Translation: CAWSVLEYNEQFF. The rearrangement uses TRBV30 and TRBJ2-1; D remains ambiguous. Germline V gene lookup returns CDR1 GTSNPN and CDR2 SVGIG (reference sequence). The CDR3 spans 13 residues. The V end lost 0 bases, the J end lost 4 bases, and 7 bases lay between the germline ends. Using reference TRBV30 and TRBJ2-1 for the parts outside the CDR3, the full variable domain is SQTIHQWPATLVQPVGSPLSLECTVEGTSNPNLYWYRQAAGRGLQLLFYSVGIGQISSEVPQNLSASRPQDRQFILSSKKLLLSDSGFYLCAWSVLEYNEQFFGPGTRLTVL.

The chain uses TRBV7-9 and TRBJ2-5; the match to TRBD2 covers 10 bases. Germline CDR1 and CDR2: SEHNR and FQNEAQ (reference sequence). This CDR3 comprises 16 residues. J was trimmed by 1 base and V by 3 bases; bases with no gene match: 5. CDR3 residues: CASSFGSSGGQETQYF. DNA for the CDR3: TGTGCCAGCAGCTTTGGGTCTAGCGGGGGCCAAGAGACCCAGTACTTC.

This chain links TRBV5-5 with TRBJ1-4, with unresolved D. The V end lost 4 bases, the J end lost 4 bases, and 8 bases lay between the germline ends. Germline V gene lookup returns CDR1 SGHKS and CDR2 YYEKEE (reference sequence). The CDR3 is 13 residues long. This CDR3 reads CASSPGYNEKLFF. CDR3 bases: TGTGCCAGCAGCCCCGGGTATAATGAAAAACTGTTTTTT. Together with reference TRBV5-5 and TRBJ1-4, the CDR3 gives the full variable domain: DAGVTQSPTHLIKTRGQQVTLRCSPISGHKSVSWYQQVLGQGPQFIFQYYEKEERGRGNFPDRFSARQFPNYSSELNVNALLLGDSALYLCASSPGYNEKLFFGSGTQLSVL.

The chain employs TRBV5-1 and TRBJ2-5; TRBD2 agrees at 12 bases. CDR3 length: 18 amino acids. Germline values: CDR1 SGHRS, CDR2 YFSETQ. V was pared by 2 bases and J by 0 bases, with 8 bases of the junction left unmatched. In DNA form, the CDR3 reads TGCGCCAGCAGCTTCCCTAGCGGGGGGGCCGAGTACCAAGAGACCCAGTACTTC. Its protein product is CASSFPSGGAEYQETQYF.

This clone has at least ten counts. The V gene is TRBV28, the J gene TRBJ2-7; TRBD2 aligns across 8 bases. Germline trimming cut 3 bases from V and 4 bases from J; bases unmatched to any gene: 8. The CDR3 is 15 amino acids. In germline, CDR1 is MDHEN, CDR2 SYDVKM. The CDR3 sequence is CASSFGGVGKYEQYF. The CDR3 nucleotides are TGTGCCAGCAGTTTCGGGGGGGTCGGCAAATACGAGCAGTACTTC.